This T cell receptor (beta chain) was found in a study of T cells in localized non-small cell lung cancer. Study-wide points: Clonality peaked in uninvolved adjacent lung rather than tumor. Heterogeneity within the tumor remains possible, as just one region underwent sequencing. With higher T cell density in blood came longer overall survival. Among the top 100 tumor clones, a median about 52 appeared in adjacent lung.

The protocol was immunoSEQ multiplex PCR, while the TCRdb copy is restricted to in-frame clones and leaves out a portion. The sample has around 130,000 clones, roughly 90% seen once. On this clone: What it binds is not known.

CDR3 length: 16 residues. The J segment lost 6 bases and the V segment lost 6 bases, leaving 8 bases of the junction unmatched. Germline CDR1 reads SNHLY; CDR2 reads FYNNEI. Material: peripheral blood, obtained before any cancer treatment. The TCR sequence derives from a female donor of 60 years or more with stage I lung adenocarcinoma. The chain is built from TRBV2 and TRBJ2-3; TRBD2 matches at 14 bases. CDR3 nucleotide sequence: TGTGCCAGCAGGCGACTAGCGGGAGGGTCCGGGGATACGCAGTATTTT. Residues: CASRRLAGGSGDTQYF.